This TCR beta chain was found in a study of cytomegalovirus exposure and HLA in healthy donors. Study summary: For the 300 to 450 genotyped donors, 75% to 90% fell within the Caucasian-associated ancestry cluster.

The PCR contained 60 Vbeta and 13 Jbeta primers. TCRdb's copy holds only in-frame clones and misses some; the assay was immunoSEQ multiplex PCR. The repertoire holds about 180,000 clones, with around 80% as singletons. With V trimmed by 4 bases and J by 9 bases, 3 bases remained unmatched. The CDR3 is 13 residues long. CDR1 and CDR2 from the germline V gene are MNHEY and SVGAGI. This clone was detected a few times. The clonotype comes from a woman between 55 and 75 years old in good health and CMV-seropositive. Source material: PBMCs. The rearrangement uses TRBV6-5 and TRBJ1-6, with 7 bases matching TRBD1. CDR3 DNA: TGTGCCAGCAGTTCGGACAGGTCTTCACCCCTCCACTTT. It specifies CASSSDRSSPLHF.